This passage covers 7 T cell receptor beta chains from one sample sequenced in a study of blood T cell repertoires in COVID-19. Method: immunoSEQ multiplex PCR; TCRdb's copy keeps in-frame clones and lacks some. The sample carries 200,000 to 250,000 clones, around 90% recorded once. Specimen: peripheral blood. All receptors derive from a man aged 30 to 45 with COVID-19, enrolled during active disease.

The chain combines TRBV6-5 with TRBJ1-2; maybe TRBD1 (5 bases). Germline CDR1 reads MNHEY; CDR2 reads SVGAGI. The CDR3 has 14 residues. V was cut by 0 bases and J by 8 bases, with 13 bases left in between. The CDR3 region has the DNA TGTGCCAGCAGTTACTCGAGACAGTTGATCGGCTACACCTTC. This sequence encodes CASSYSRQLIGYTF.

The chain couples TRBV28 to TRBJ1-2, with a weak D call TRBD1 (5 bases). The CDR3 is 15 residues long. Per germline, CDR1 MDHEN and CDR2 SYDVKM. V lost 2 bases and J 7 bases, leaving 17 bases between the germline ends. As DNA, the CDR3 is TGTGCCAGCAGTTTACGTGATATAGGGAGGGGTGGCTACACCTTC. Its translation is CASSLRDIGRGGYTF.

V and J are TRBV30 and TRBJ1-5; D ambiguous. The length of the CDR3 is 15 residues. CDR1 GTSNPN and CDR2 SVGIG come from the germline V gene (reference sequence). V lost 2 bases to trimming and J lost 0 bases, with 11 bases between them. CDR3 coding DNA: TGTGCCTGGAGTCACGGTCCAAATAGCAATCAGCCCCAGCATTTT. It translates to CAWSHGPNSNQPQHF.

The chain employs TRBV15 and TRBJ1-1; 10 nucleotides agree with TRBD1. CDR1 is LNHNV and CDR2 is YYDKDF in the germline V gene (reference sequence). J lost 8 bases, V lost 6 bases, and 15 bases had no gene match. The CDR3 sequence is 16 residues long. The CDR3 bases are TGTGCCACCAGTCATGGGGAGGGACAGGGGAGAATGGAAGCTTTCTTT. Its translation is CATSHGEGQGRMEAFF.

V is TRBV3-1 (or the pseudogene TRBV3-2) and J is TRBJ1-1; D is undetermined. V dropped 1 base and J dropped 10 bases, with 10 bases sitting between them. CDR1 and CDR2 from the germline V gene are LGHDT and YNNKEL (reference sequence). This CDR3 has 12 amino acids. The CDR3 coding sequence is TGTGCCAGCAGCCAAGCTAGGAGTCGAGCTTTCTTT. Amino acids: CASSQARSRAFF.

The gene calls are TRBV2 and TRBJ1-3, with 8 bases aligning to TRBD1. This CDR3 is built from 15 residues. Trimming at V came to 6 bases and at J to 4 bases, leaving 8 bases not matched to a gene. Germline V gene sequence: CDR1 SNHLY, CDR2 FYNNEI. The CDR3 here is CASSGDRGRGNTIYF. As DNA, the CDR3 is TGTGCCAGCAGCGGAGACAGGGGAAGAGGAAACACCATATATTTT.

The chain recombines TRBV4-2 with TRBJ2-2; 7 positions agree with TRBD1. With 0 bases clipped from V and 1 base from J, the junction kept 2 bases outside the gene matches. CDR3 length equals 16 residues. CDR1 and CDR2 (germline): LGHNA, YNFKEQ. CDR3 sequence: CASSQDNRGNTGELFF. Here the CDR3 DNA reads TGTGCCAGCAGCCAAGACAACAGGGGGAACACCGGGGAGCTGTTTTTT.